This is a list of T cell receptor beta chains from one sample in a study of T cell changes during pregnancy in multiple sclerosis. Sequencing was performed with immunoSEQ multiplex PCR; in TCRdb, only in-frame clones are kept and a portion is missing. Here the sample spans approximately 61,000 clones, 88% being singletons. The sequenced sample was peripheral blood, obtained in the first trimester of pregnancy. The receptors come from a female donor with multiple sclerosis, enrolled in a pregnancy study. Each CDR3 is given with its conserved first and last residue. The D gene is left open where the match is weak. Clone size is shown for a subset of rows, as once, few, many or a class of expanded clone.

d_gene | j_gene | abundance | v_gene | CDR3nt | CDR3aa
NA | TRBJ2-7 | once | TRBV7-8 | TGTGCCAGCAGTTCTGACAGGAGGTACGAGCAGTACTTC | CASSSDRRYEQYF
TRBD1 | TRBJ1-2 | NA | TRBV28 | TGTGCCAGCAGTCCTTCTTTTCAGGGGGCGCAGAACTATGGCTACACCTTC | CASSPSFQGAQNYGYTF
NA | TRBJ1-1 | NA | TRBV10-3 | TGTGCCACAGGACAGAACACTGAAGCTTTCTTT | CATGQNTEAFF
TRBD2 | TRBJ2-2 | NA | TRBV12-5 | TGTGCTAGTGGTTCTCTACTAGCGGGAGCCACCGGGGAGCTGTTTTTT | CASGSLLAGATGELFF
TRBD2 | TRBJ2-3 | NA | TRBV5-1 | TGCGCCAGCAGCACCGGACTAGCGGGTCAGGGCACAGATACGCAGTATTTT | CASSTGLAGQGTDTQYF
NA | TRBJ1-2 | NA | TRBV7-9 | TGTGCCAGCAGCTTAGGAGGGTCGGGGGGGCTTAGCTATGGCTACACCTTC | CASSLGGSGGLSYGYTF
NA | TRBJ1-5 | NA | TRBV28 | TGTGCCAGCGAAGGGGCAGGGAGGAATCAGCCCCAGCATTTT | CASEGAGRNQPQHF
NA | TRBJ2-7 | NA | TRBV9 | TGTGCCAGCAGCGCCGGGGTCCCTTCCTACGAGCAGTACTTC | CASSAGVPSYEQYF
NA | TRBJ2-7 | NA | TRBV18 | TGTGCCAGCTCACCACTAGCCGGCAGAAGTGGGTACGAGCAGTACTTC | CASSPLAGRSGYEQYF
NA | TRBJ1-1 | NA | TRBV6-4 | TGTGCCAGCAGTGCCAGTCTGAACACTGAAGCTTTCTTT | CASSASLNTEAFF
TRBD2 | TRBJ2-1 | NA | TRBV9 | TGTGCCAGCAGCGCCCGCCAAGGGGGGAGCGGGAGGATCTACAATGAGCAGTTCTTC | CASSARQGGSGRIYNEQFF
NA | TRBJ1-4 | NA | TRBV30 | TGTGCCTGGACTTTAAACAGTGGGGAAAAACTGTTTTTT | CAWTLNSGEKLFF
NA | TRBJ2-7 | NA | TRBV4-3 | TGCGCCAGCAGCCAAGTAGCCGGAAGCTCCTACGAGCAGTACTTC | CASSQVAGSSYEQYF
TRBD2 | TRBJ2-7 | once | TRBV28 | TGTGCCATCGAAGGGACTAGAGGCTACGAGCAGTACTTC | CAIEGTRGYEQYF
NA | TRBJ2-7 | NA | TRBV4-1 | TGCGCCAGCAGCCAAGATGGGCAGGGATTCACCTACGAGCAGTACTTC | CASSQDGQGFTYEQYF
TRBD2 | TRBJ2-7 | NA | TRBV7-3 | TGTGCCAGCAGCTTAACGAAAGCGGGGTTATACGAGCAGTACTTC | CASSLTKAGLYEQYF
TRBD2 | TRBJ2-3 | NA | TRBV13 | TGTGCCAGCAGCTTAGTACTAGCGGGAGCAGATACGCAGTATTTT | CASSLVLAGADTQYF
TRBD1 | TRBJ2-7 | once | TRBV29-1 | TGCAGCGTTGGGCAGGGGGCCTCCTACGAGCAGTACTTC | CSVGQGASYEQYF
NA | TRBJ1-1 | NA | TRBV29-1 | TGCAGCGCCTTAGGCGGGGATCGTCGTCGGGACACTGAAGCTTTCTTT | CSALGGDRRRDTEAFF
TRBD1 | TRBJ1-4 | NA | TRBV18 | TGTGCCAGCTCACCCGGGACAGGGGAAGAAAAACTGTTTTTT | CASSPGTGEEKLFF
TRBD1 | TRBJ1-1 | NA | TRBV5-1 | TGCGCCAGCAGCCGCTTAGAGGAGGGACAGGGTGAAGCTTTCTTT | CASSRLEEGQGEAFF
TRBD1 | TRBJ2-7 | NA | TRBV27 | TGTGCCAGCAGTTTATACAGGGGCCCCTACGAGCAGTACTTC | CASSLYRGPYEQYF